This TCR beta chain comes out of a study of blood T cells in healthy people across ages. Overall study: Per two T cells, about one barcoded beta molecule was captured through template switching.

Next came a second PCR, run for about 6 to 11 cycles, which used a sample-barcoded 5' primer along with a J-beta primer mix. From each sample, at least 2.5 million paired-end reads containing CDR3 were obtained. Using its own MiXCR run on the 5' RACE reads, TCRdb lists one record per CDR3 protein. This table holds fewer than 1,000,000 distinct CDR3 sequences, around 45% found once. Broader study findings: Older individuals had lower TCR beta diversity per million T cells (the decline was roughly linear).

The CDR3 is 13 residues long. Germline CDR1 and CDR2: MNHNY and SVGAGI (reference sequence). Regarding this clonotype: What it recognizes is unknown.

The source is a man aged 60-69 years in good health. Source material: blood. The chain employs TRBV6-6 and TRBJ2-7; weak D call: TRBD2 (6 bases). With the DNA end fitting TRBJ2-5 better, the J assignment may be wrong. The CDR3 loop reads CASSYRRVETQYF. In DNA form, the CDR3 reads TGTGCCAGCAGTTACAGGAGGGTTGAGACCCAGTACTTC.